This entry is about one T cell receptor beta chain. The target antigen is unknown. Among the donors, all were healthy bone marrow donors. Nominally healthy donors were sampled, though unrecorded immune exposures were likely. The CDR3 consists of 17 residues. V was clipped by 4 bases and J by 2 bases, with 19 bases between them. Per germline, CDR1 MGHDK and CDR2 SYGVNS. This sample is part of a study of cytomegalovirus exposure and HLA in healthy donors. Findings and limits, study-wide: In a later analysis, TCR beta V- and J-gene trimming was associated with a missense DCLRE1C variant. Across donors, most TCRs were seen rarely, yet some public ones were widespread.

The PCR was carried out with 60 Vbeta primers and 13 Jbeta primers. Libraries were prepared by immunoSEQ multiplex PCR; TCRdb keeps only in-frame clonotypes and omits some of them. The top ten hold around 2.1% of the sample, which has some 160,000 clones, around three quarters seen once. This receptor was obtained from a middle-aged man in good health and CMV-seropositive. The sequencing sample was made of PBMCs. The gene calls are TRBV25-1 and TRBJ2-3, with D possibly TRBD2 on 5 matching bases. CDR3 nucleotide sequence: TGTGCCAGCAGTGCATTGGGTCTAGCTTCGTACACAGATACGCAGTATTTT. It translates to CASSALGLASYTDTQYF.